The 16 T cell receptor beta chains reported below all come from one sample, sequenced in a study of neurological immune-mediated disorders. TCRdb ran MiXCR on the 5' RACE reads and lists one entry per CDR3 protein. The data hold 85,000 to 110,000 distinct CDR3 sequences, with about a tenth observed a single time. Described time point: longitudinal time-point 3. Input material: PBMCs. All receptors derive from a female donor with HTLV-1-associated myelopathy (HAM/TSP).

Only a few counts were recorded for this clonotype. The CDR3 loop reads CASNDPGTGGANYGYTF. The CDR3 DNA follows: TGTGCCAGCAACGACCCGGGTACCGGCGGGGCTAACTATGGCTACACCTTC. The chain joins TRBV6-2 or TRBV6-3 to TRBJ1-2; D not certain. Looked up from germline, CDR1 is MNHEY and CDR2 is SVGEGT. With 7 bases removed from V and 0 bases from J, the gap between germline ends came to 21 bases. CDR3 length equals 17 residues.

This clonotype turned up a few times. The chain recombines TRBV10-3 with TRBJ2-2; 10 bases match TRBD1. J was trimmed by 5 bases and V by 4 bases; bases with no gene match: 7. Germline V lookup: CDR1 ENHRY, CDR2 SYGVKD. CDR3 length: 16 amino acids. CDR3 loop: CAISGTPGQGTGELFF. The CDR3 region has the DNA TGTGCCATCAGTGGAACCCCGGGACAGGGGACCGGGGAGCTGTTTTTT.

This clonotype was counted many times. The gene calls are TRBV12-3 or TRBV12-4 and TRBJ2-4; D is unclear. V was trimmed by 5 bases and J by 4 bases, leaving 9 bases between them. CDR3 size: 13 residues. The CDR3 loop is CASSPPGKNIQYF. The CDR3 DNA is TGTGCCAGCAGTCCCCCCGGGAAAAACATTCAGTACTTC.

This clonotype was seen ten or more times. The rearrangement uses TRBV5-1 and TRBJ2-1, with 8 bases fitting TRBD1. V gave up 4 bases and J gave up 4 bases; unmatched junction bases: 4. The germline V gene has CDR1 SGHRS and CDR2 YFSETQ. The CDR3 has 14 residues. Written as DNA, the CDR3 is TGCGCCAGCAGCCCGGGACAGGAGTACAATGAGCAGTTCTTC. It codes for CASSPGQEYNEQFF.

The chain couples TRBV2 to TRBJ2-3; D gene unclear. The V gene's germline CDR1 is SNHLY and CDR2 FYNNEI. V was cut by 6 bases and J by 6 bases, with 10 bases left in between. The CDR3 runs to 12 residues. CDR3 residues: CASSPRWDTQYF. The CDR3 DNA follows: TGTGCCAGCAGCCCCCGGTGGGATACGCAGTATTTT.

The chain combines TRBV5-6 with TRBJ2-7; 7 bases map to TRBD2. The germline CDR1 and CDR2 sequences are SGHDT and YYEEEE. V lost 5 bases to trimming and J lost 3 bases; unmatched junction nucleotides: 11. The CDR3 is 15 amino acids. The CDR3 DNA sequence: TGTGCCAGCAGTATCTCGAGCGGGGACTACTACGAGCAGTACTTC. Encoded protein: CASSISSGDYYEQYF.

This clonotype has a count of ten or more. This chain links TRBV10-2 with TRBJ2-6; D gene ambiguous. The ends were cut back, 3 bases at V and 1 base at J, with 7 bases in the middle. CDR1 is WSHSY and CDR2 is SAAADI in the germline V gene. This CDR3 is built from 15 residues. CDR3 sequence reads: CASSDTGSGANVLTF. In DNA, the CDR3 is TGCGCCAGCAGTGACACGGGTTCTGGGGCCAACGTCCTGACTTTC.

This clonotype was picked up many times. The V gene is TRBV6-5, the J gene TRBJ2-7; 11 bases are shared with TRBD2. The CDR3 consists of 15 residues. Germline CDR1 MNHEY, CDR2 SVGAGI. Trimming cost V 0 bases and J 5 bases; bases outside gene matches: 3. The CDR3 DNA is TGTGCCAGCAGTTACTCGGGACTAGCGGTCCACGAGCAGTACTTC. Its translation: CASSYSGLAVHEQYF.

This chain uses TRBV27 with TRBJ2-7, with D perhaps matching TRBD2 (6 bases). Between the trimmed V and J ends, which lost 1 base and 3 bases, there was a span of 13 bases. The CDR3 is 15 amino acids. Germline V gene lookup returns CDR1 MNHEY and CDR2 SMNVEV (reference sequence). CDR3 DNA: TGTGCCAGCAGTTTATGGCGGGGTGGGGTCTACGAGCAGTACTTC. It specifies CASSLWRGGVYEQYF.

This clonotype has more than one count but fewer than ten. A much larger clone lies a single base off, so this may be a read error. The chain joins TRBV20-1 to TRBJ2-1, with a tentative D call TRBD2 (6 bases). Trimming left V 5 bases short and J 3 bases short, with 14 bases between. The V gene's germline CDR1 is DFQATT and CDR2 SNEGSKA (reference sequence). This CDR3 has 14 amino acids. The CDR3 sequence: CSASSVGGYNEQFF. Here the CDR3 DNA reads TGCAGTGCTTCCAGCGTGGGGGGCTACAATGAGCAGTTCTTC.

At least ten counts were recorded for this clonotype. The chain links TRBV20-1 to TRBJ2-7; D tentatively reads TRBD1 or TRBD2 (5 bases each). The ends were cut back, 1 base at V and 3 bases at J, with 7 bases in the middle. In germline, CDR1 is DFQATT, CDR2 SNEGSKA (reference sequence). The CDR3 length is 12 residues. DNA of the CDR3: TGCAGTGCTAGAGCGGGGCACTACGAGCAGTACTTC. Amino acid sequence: CSARAGHYEQYF.

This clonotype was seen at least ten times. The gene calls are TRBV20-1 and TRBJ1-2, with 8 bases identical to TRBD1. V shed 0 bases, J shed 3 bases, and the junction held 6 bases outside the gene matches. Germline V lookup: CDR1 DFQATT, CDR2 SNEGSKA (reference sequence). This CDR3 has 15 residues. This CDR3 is CSARDRTGFDYGYTF. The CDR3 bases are TGCAGTGCTAGAGACAGGACAGGGTTTGACTATGGCTACACCTTC.

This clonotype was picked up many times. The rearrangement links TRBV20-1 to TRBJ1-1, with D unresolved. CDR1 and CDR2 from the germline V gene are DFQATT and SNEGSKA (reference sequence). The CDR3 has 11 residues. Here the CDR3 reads CTLQGYTEAFF. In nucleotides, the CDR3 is TGCACCCTTCAAGGGTACACTGAAGCTTTCTTT.

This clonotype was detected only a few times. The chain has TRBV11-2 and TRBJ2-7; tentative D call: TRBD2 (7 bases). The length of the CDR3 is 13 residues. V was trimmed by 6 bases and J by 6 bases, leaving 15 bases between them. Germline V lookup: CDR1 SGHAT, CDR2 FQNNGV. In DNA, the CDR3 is TGTGCCAGCAGTCCGACCGGGGGGCGCGAGCAGTACTTC. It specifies CASSPTGGREQYF.

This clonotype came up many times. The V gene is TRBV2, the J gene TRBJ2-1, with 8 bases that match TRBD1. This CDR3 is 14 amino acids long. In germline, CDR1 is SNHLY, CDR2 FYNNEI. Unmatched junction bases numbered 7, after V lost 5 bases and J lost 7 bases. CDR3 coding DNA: TGTGCCAGCAGTTGGGACAGGCTCACGAATGAGCAGTTCTTC. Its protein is CASSWDRLTNEQFF.

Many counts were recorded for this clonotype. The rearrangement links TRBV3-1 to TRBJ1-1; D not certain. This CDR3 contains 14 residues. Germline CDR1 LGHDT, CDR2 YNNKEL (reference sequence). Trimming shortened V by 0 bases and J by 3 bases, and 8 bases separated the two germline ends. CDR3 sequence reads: CASSQELGYTEAFF. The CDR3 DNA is TGTGCCAGCAGCCAAGAATTGGGATACACTGAAGCTTTCTTT.